Each of the 18 T cell receptor beta chains below was sequenced from the same sample in a study of shared clonotypes between healthy human individuals. Generated by immunoSEQ multiplex PCR, the TCRdb table keeps only in-frame clones and is missing some. The sample shows 2 million to 2.5 million clones, 92% of them seen only once. Sequenced material: naive CD4+ T cells from PBMCs. Subset noted: CD45RA+ positively selected. The source is a man between 18 and 35 years old in good health. Some clones in this sample may be carry-over from other donors' samples.

The chain links TRBV11-2 to TRBJ1-3; D gene uncertain. Per the germline V gene, CDR1 is SGHAT and CDR2 is FQNNGV. The CDR3 is 17 residues long. Trimming removed 5 bases at V and 0 bases at J, with 17 bases between. The CDR3 nucleotides are TGTGCCAGCAGCCCTCAACACGGATCGAGCTCTGGAAACACCATATATTTT. The encoded protein is CASSPQHGSSSGNTIYF.

This CDR3 is CASSNTGYNEQFF. CDR3 DNA sequence: TGCGCCAGCAGTAATACAGGTTACAATGAGCAGTTCTTC. The J gene is TRBJ2-1, the V gene TRBV5-1; the D gene is possibly TRBD1 (5 bases). This CDR3 contains 13 residues. CDR1 and CDR2 (germline): SGHRS, YFSETQ. The V end lost 5 bases, the J end lost 4 bases, and 10 bases lay between the germline ends.

This clone was seen once. The rearrangement links TRBV29-1 to TRBJ2-5, with 7 bases matching TRBD1. The CDR3 is 14 residues long. Unmatched junction bases numbered 9, after V lost 3 bases and J lost 5 bases. The V gene's germline CDR1 is SQVTM and CDR2 ANQGSEA. In nucleotides, the CDR3 is TGCAGCGTTGACAGGGGGATGGGGGTTGAGACCCAGTACTTC. It codes for CSVDRGMGVETQYF.

Details on this clone: In the same sample, other DNA sequences code for this CDR3. J is TRBJ1-5 and V is TRBV6-1, with D uncertain. The CDR3 is made up of 14 amino acids. Germline values: CDR1 MNHNS, CDR2 SASEGT. The V gene lost 0 bases and the J gene lost 4 bases, with 7 bases spanning the gap. Here the CDR3 DNA reads TGTGCCAGCAGTGAAGCAGGGAGTAATCAGCCCCAGCATTTT. Translated: CASSEAGSNQPQHF.

V usage is TRBV5-1 and J usage is TRBJ1-3, with D hard to call. The CDR3 runs 14 residues. Germline lookup yields CDR1 SGHRS and CDR2 YFSETQ. V was shortened by 2 bases and J by 0 bases, with 6 bases between the two germline ends. The CDR3 nucleotides are TGCGCCAGCAGCTTTAGCAACTCTGGAAACACCATATATTTT. This gives the protein CASSFSNSGNTIYF.

The chain carries TRBV6-6 and TRBJ1-3, with D uncertain. Germline CDR1 is MNHNY and CDR2 is SVGAGI (reference sequence). The germline V and J ends were trimmed by 0 bases and 2 bases, with 5 bases remaining between them. This CDR3 has 14 amino acids. CDR3 bases: TGTGCCAGCAGTTACTCCCCCGCTGGAAACACCATATATTTT. Its protein product is CASSYSPAGNTIYF.

The gene calls are TRBV5-8 and TRBJ2-5; 8 positions match TRBD1. The J segment lost 4 bases and the V segment lost 0 bases, leaving 5 bases of the junction unmatched. Germline CDR1 is SGHTS and CDR2 is YDEGEE. This CDR3 comprises 15 residues. Written as DNA, the CDR3 is TGTGCCAGCAGCTTGGTAGGACAGGGAGGAGAGACCCAGTACTTC. Protein: CASSLVGQGGETQYF.

The chain's CDR3 is CASSRFGVLGVGETQYF. Here the CDR3 DNA reads TGTGCCAGCAGTCGTTTTGGGGTTTTGGGGGTGGGGGAGACCCAGTACTTC. The J gene is TRBJ2-5, the V gene TRBV27; D could derive from TRBD1 or TRBD2 (5 bases each). With 5 bases removed from V and 5 bases from J, the gap between germline ends came to 24 bases. The CDR3 has 17 residues. In germline, CDR1 is MNHEY, CDR2 SMNVEV (reference sequence).

The genes are TRBV14 and TRBJ2-7; D gene uncertain. Trimming shortened V by 5 bases and J by 2 bases, and 4 bases separated the two germline ends. This CDR3 region has 11 residues. Per germline, CDR1 SGHDN and CDR2 FVKESK. The CDR3 here is CASSNTYEQYF. The CDR3 DNA is TGTGCCAGCAGCAATACCTACGAGCAGTACTTC.

In DNA, the CDR3 is TGTGCCAGTAGTCTTATCGGGACAGGGGGTAACTATGGCTACACCTTC. Amino acid sequence: CASSLIGTGGNYGYTF. The chain employs TRBV19 and TRBJ1-2; 11 nucleotides line up with TRBD1. Germline V lookup: CDR1 LNHDA, CDR2 SQIVND (reference sequence). The CDR3 spans 16 residues. After removal of 5 bases from V and 1 base from J, the junction contained 6 bases not matched to a gene.

The V gene is TRBV7-3, the J gene TRBJ2-1; maybe TRBD2 (6 bases). With 4 bases removed from V and 0 bases from J, the gap between germline ends came to 13 bases. The CDR3 loop spans 16 amino acids. The germline gives CDR1 SGHTA, CDR2 FQGTGA. As DNA, the CDR3 is TGTGCCAGCAGCTCCCAGCGGGCGAGCTCCTACAATGAGCAGTTCTTC. Protein: CASSSQRASSYNEQFF.

The rearrangement links TRBV9 to TRBJ2-1, with D possibly TRBD1 on 6 matching bases. Germline V gene lookup returns CDR1 SGDLS and CDR2 YYNGEE. The CDR3 extends over 16 amino acids. Trimming cost V 8 bases and J 4 bases, with 22 bases left between them. This CDR3 is CASASHTGRQYNEQFF. The CDR3 nucleotides read TGTGCCAGTGCGAGCCATACAGGGCGGCAATACAATGAGCAGTTCTTC.

This clone was seen once. V and J are TRBV18 and TRBJ2-1; 7 positions match TRBD1. The junction had 0 bases not matched to a gene; V was cut back by 0 bases and J by 4 bases. This CDR3 comprises 14 residues. Germline V gene sequence: CDR1 KGHSH, CDR2 LQKENI. The CDR3 spells CASSPPGQYNEQFF. Here the CDR3 DNA reads TGTGCCAGCTCACCACCGGGACAGTACAATGAGCAGTTCTTC.

This chain connects TRBV7-3 to TRBJ2-5; 8 nucleotides line up with TRBD1. The J segment lost 4 bases and the V segment lost 5 bases, leaving 9 bases of the junction unmatched. CDR3 size: 15 residues. Germline CDR1 SGHTA, CDR2 FQGTGA. The CDR3 loop reads CASSRTGGSRETQYF. The DNA of the CDR3 is TGTGCCAGCAGCCGAACAGGGGGTAGTCGAGAGACCCAGTACTTC.

The rearrangement joins TRBV5-4 to TRBJ2-3, with D perhaps matching TRBD1 (7 bases). The CDR3 has 17 amino acids. Trimming stripped 4 bases from V and 0 bases from J, with 18 bases between. Germline CDR1 and CDR2: SGHNT and YYREEE (reference sequence). The CDR3 DNA reads TGTGCCAGCAGCGCGACAGGGAGGCTAACTAGCACAGATACGCAGTATTTT. Translating it yields CASSATGRLTSTDTQYF.

The chain has TRBV7-2 and TRBJ2-7, with 16 bases matching TRBD2. The junction had 6 bases not matched to a gene; V was cut back by 1 base and J by 9 bases. The CDR3 totals 16 residues. CDR1 SGHTA and CDR2 FQGNSA come from the germline V gene. DNA of the CDR3: TGTGCCAGCAGCTTAGAGGGGACTAGCGGGAGGGCCTTGCAGTACTTC. Translating it yields CASSLEGTSGRALQYF.

The chain is built from TRBV6-1 and TRBJ2-7; the match to TRBD1 covers 12 bases. Trimming cost V 0 bases and J 6 bases; bases outside gene matches: 9. The CDR3 length is 17 residues. The germline gives CDR1 MNHNS, CDR2 SASEGT. Here the CDR3 reads CASSEAPWDRGLPEQYF. CDR3 sequence (DNA): TGTGCCAGCAGTGAAGCCCCCTGGGACAGGGGGCTTCCCGAGCAGTACTTC.

The chain combines TRBV29-1 with TRBJ1-1, with a possible D match to TRBD1 (6 bases). Looked up from germline, CDR1 is SQVTM and CDR2 is ANQGSEA. The V end lost 2 bases, the J end lost 3 bases, and 13 bases lay between the germline ends. The CDR3 is 14 residues long. The chain's CDR3 is CSVETFTGHTEAFF. In nucleotides, the CDR3 is TGCAGCGTTGAAACTTTCACAGGGCACACTGAAGCTTTCTTT.